What follows are 9 T cell receptor beta chains derived from one specimen sequenced in a study of cytomegalovirus exposure and HLA in healthy donors. A multiplex PCR was run with 60 Vbeta primers and 13 Jbeta primers. The assay was immunoSEQ multiplex PCR, and TCRdb's table has in-frame clones only and misses some. The sample holds 170,000 or so clones, around 72% seen once. The sequenced sample was PBMCs. These receptors were taken from a woman between 50 and 59 years old in good health and CMV-seropositive.

The chain combines TRBV18 with TRBJ2-7; 8 nucleotides line up with TRBD1. This CDR3 comprises 15 residues. In germline, CDR1 is KGHSH, CDR2 LQKENI. V lost 3 bases to trimming and J lost 7 bases; unmatched junction nucleotides: 11. The CDR3 nucleotides are TGTGCCAGCTCACCCCGACAGGGGAGAGCGTATGAGCAGTACTTC. This codes for CASSPRQGRAYEQYF.

This chain joins TRBV15 and TRBJ1-4; 10 positions agree with TRBD1. Germline V gene data show CDR1 as LNHNV and CDR2 as YYDKDF (reference sequence). The CDR3 consists of 18 residues. Losses at the gene ends were 1 base for V and 2 bases for J; bases not matched to a gene: 7. Written as DNA, the CDR3 is TGTGCCACCAGCAGAGGTTTAGGGACAGGGGTCACTAATGAAAAACTGTTTTTT. Protein product: CATSRGLGTGVTNEKLFF.

The chain carries TRBV5-1 and TRBJ1-1, with TRBD1 matching over 7 bases. This CDR3 is 14 amino acids long. V lost 5 bases, J lost 1 base, and 5 bases stayed unmatched. The V gene's germline CDR1 is SGHRS and CDR2 YFSETQ. CDR3 nucleotides: TGCGCCAGCAGGGCCGGGACAGAGAACACTGAAGCTTTCTTT. This codes for CASRAGTENTEAFF.

V gene TRBV5-6 combines with J gene TRBJ2-5; TRBD2 matches 13 bases. The CDR3 covers 14 residues. J gave up 5 bases and V 3 bases, and 1 base lay outside the gene matches. In germline, CDR1 is SGHDT, CDR2 YYEEEE. The CDR3 region is CASSSTSGGETQYF. CDR3 coding DNA: TGTGCCAGCAGCTCGACTAGCGGGGGGGAGACCCAGTACTTC.

The gene calls are TRBV6-1 and TRBJ2-1; 12 bases line up with TRBD2. V was clipped by 4 bases and J by 6 bases; unmatched bases: 10. The CDR3 sequence is 17 residues long. Germline lookup yields CDR1 MNHNS and CDR2 SASEGT. The CDR3 region is CASSATSLAGGRNEQFF. CDR3 nucleotide sequence: TGTGCCAGCAGTGCGACATCCCTAGCGGGGGGGCGCAATGAGCAGTTCTTC.

The gene calls are TRBV2 and TRBJ1-1; 10 positions agree with TRBD1. Germline CDR1 is SNHLY and CDR2 is FYNNEI. V was pared by 8 bases and J by 2 bases, with 5 bases of the junction left unmatched. This CDR3 region has 14 residues. CDR3 sequence (DNA): TGTGCCAGCCGACAGGGGGCGTTTAACACTGAAGCTTTCTTT. It translates to CASRQGAFNTEAFF.

In this sample, this clone turned up a few times. As DNA, the CDR3 is TGCGCCAGCAGCCAAGATCCCAGGGATGAAACAGATACGCAGTATTTT. Amino acids: CASSQDPRDETDTQYF. The chain has TRBV4-3 and TRBJ2-3, with TRBD1 as a possible D gene (5 bases). Germline assignment: CDR1 LGHNA and CDR2 YSLEER. V dropped 0 bases and J dropped 3 bases, with 13 bases sitting between them. This CDR3 has 16 residues.

A note on this clone: Its ends do not fully match the called genes, so a read error is possible. The genes are TRBV5-1 and TRBJ2-1, with TRBD1 matching 8 bases. Germline V CDR1 and CDR2: SGHRS, YFSETQ. The CDR3 totals 15 residues. Written as DNA, the CDR3 is TGCGCCGGCAGAAACGACGCTGACAGGGGCGATGAGCAGTTCTTC. This gives the protein CAGRNDADRGDEQFF.

The chain uses TRBV5-5 and TRBJ1-5; the D gene is possibly TRBD1 (5 bases). Between the trimmed V and J ends, which lost 1 base and 5 bases, there was a span of 13 bases. There are 15 residues in the CDR3. The germline V gene encodes CDR1 SGHKS and CDR2 YYEKEE (reference sequence). The CDR3 bases are TGTGCCAGCAGCTTGCAGGGCCTAGGATATCAGCCCCAGCATTTT. Translation gives CASSLQGLGYQPQHF.